The 21 T cell receptor beta chains reported below all come from one sample, sequenced in a study of T cells in Graves' hyperthyroidism and ophthalmopathy. Amplification targeted TCR beta CDR3 regions from RNA transcripts. The HTBI primer set served for first-round RT-PCR of the TCR CDR3. TCRdb reanalysed the multiplex PCR reads using MiXCR and keeps one entry per CDR3 protein. The sample has 650,000 to 850,000 distinct CDR3 sequences, 18% seen once; the top ten hold about a sixth. Sequenced: blood. The source of these receptors is a woman between 45 and 65 years old with Graves' hyperthyroidism that later progressed to Graves' ophthalmopathy.

The CDR3 sequence: CASKAGEPYNEQFF. As DNA, the CDR3 is TGTGCCAGCAAAGCGGGGGAACCCTACAATGAGCAGTTCTTC. The V and J genes are TRBV12-3 or TRBV12-4 and TRBJ2-1; 8 nucleotides line up with TRBD2. The CDR3 has 14 residues. V lost 7 bases, J lost 2 bases, and 4 bases stayed unmatched.

J is TRBJ1-2 and V is TRBV9; 7 bases agree with TRBD1. V gave up 0 bases and J gave up 8 bases; unmatched junction bases: 10. Germline V gene lookup returns CDR1 SGDLS and CDR2 YYNGEE. The CDR3 runs to 15 residues. CDR3: CASSVAQGVMGGYTF. CDR3 in DNA: TGTGCCAGCAGCGTAGCTCAGGGGGTCATGGGGGGCTACACCTTC.

The table lists this clonotype with a few counts. CDR3: CASSHEWTDEKLFF. The CDR3 nucleotides read TGTGCCAGCAGCCATGAATGGACAGATGAAAAACTGTTTTTT. The V gene is TRBV27, the J gene TRBJ1-4; tentative D call: TRBD1 (6 bases). The germline CDR1 and CDR2 sequences are MNHEY and SMNVEV (reference sequence). V was trimmed by 6 bases and J by 6 bases, leaving 14 bases between them. The CDR3 spans 14 residues.

This clonotype was found a few times. This chain connects TRBV18 to TRBJ2-7, with D tentatively TRBD2 (6 bases). V lost 3 bases, J lost 3 bases, and 15 bases lay in between. CDR1 is KGHSH, CDR2 LQKENI, per germline. The CDR3 has 15 residues. The CDR3 spells CASSPSGGVNYEQYF. As DNA, the CDR3 is TGTGCCAGCTCACCCAGTGGAGGGGTTAACTACGAGCAGTACTTC.

This clonotype was seen more than once but under ten times. This chain joins TRBV6-1 and TRBJ1-6, with D unclear. The V gene lost 6 bases and the J gene lost 0 bases, with 6 bases spanning the gap. The germline V gene encodes CDR1 MNHNS and CDR2 SASEGT. The CDR3 consists of 14 residues. The CDR3 protein is CASRGGSYNSPLHF. The CDR3 DNA reads as TGTGCCAGCAGGGGTGGCTCCTATAATTCACCCCTCCACTTT.

This clonotype was detected many times. The gene calls are TRBV5-1 and TRBJ1-1; D gene ambiguous. This CDR3 is 12 amino acids long. Germline CDR1 is SGHRS and CDR2 is YFSETQ. The V end lost 7 bases, the J end lost 4 bases, and 11 bases lay between the germline ends. CDR3 region: CASGEVGTEAFF. CDR3 bases: TGCGCCAGCGGGGAGGTCGGCACTGAAGCTTTCTTT.

A remark on this clonotype: This may arise from a read error, as a much more abundant clone is one base away. In this CDR3 the conserved last residue, phenylalanine or tryptophan, is missing, so a read error is likely. The chain couples TRBV7-3 to TRBJ2-5; D is possibly TRBD2 (6 bases). The germline gives CDR1 SGHTA, CDR2 FQGTGA. V gave up 5 bases and J gave up 2 bases, with 15 bases separating them. The CDR3 extends over 15 amino acids. CDR3: CASSPGSGLQETQYL. As DNA, the CDR3 is TGTGCCAGCAGCCCCGGGAGCGGGTTACAAGAGACCCAGTACCTC.

This clonotype was observed a few times. V is TRBV6-1 and J is TRBJ1-5; D not certain. There are 15 residues in the CDR3. The germline V gene encodes CDR1 MNHNS and CDR2 SASEGT. The germline V and J ends were trimmed by 1 base and 0 bases, with 7 bases remaining between them. CDR3 bases: TGTGCCAGCAGTGAAGGACCTTATAGCAATCAGCCCCAGCATTTT. It specifies CASSEGPYSNQPQHF.

This clonotype was detected many times. V usage is TRBV11-2 and J usage is TRBJ2-3, with 9 bases identical to TRBD2. The CDR3 length is 16 residues. V gave up 1 base and J gave up 2 bases; unmatched junction bases: 4. Germline lookup yields CDR1 SGHAT and CDR2 FQNNGV. The CDR3 DNA sequence: TGTGCCAGCAGCTTAGGGCTAGCGGGGTACACAGATACGCAGTATTTT. Its protein is CASSLGLAGYTDTQYF.

This clonotype was picked up a small number of times. The chain employs TRBV2 and TRBJ2-2; D assignment may be TRBD1 or TRBD2 (5 bases each). V lost 9 bases to trimming and J lost 4 bases, with 9 bases between them. Germline-derived CDR1 and CDR2 are SNHLY and FYNNEI. CDR3 size: 12 residues. CDR3 sequence (DNA): TGTGCCAGGTGGGACGGCACCGGGGAGCTGTTTTTT. Its translation: CARWDGTGELFF.

This clonotype has ten or more counts. This CDR3 is CASSPLAGGNQPQHF. DNA of the CDR3: TGTGCCAGCTCACCTCTCGCGGGAGGCAATCAGCCCCAGCATTTT. The chain is built from TRBV18 and TRBJ1-5; D remains ambiguous. The V end was cut by 3 bases, the J end by 2 bases, with 11 bases between. CDR3 length equals 15 residues. The V gene's germline CDR1 is KGHSH and CDR2 LQKENI.

This clonotype was observed a few times. The J gene is TRBJ1-1, the V gene TRBV5-1; 8 bases fit TRBD1. The germline gives CDR1 SGHRS, CDR2 YFSETQ. The CDR3 has 13 amino acids. The ends lost 4 bases at V and 9 bases at J; junction bases unmatched: 8. The CDR3 loop is CASSTGTGGQAFF. The DNA of the CDR3 is TGCGCCAGCAGCACCGGGACAGGTGGCCAAGCTTTCTTT.

The chain uses TRBV5-1 and TRBJ2-5, with TRBD2 matching 13 bases. Germline V gene data show CDR1 as SGHRS and CDR2 as YFSETQ. J lost 5 bases, V lost 6 bases, and 10 bases had no gene match. The length of the CDR3 is 16 residues. CDR3 residues: CASTITSGGAYETQYF. The DNA of the CDR3 is TGCGCCAGCACCATAACTAGCGGGGGGGCCTACGAGACCCAGTACTTC.

This clonotype was found many times. The J gene is TRBJ2-7, the V gene TRBV6-5; the D is unclear. V was shortened by 2 bases and J by 2 bases, with 13 bases between the two germline ends. CDR3 size: 15 residues. Germline values: CDR1 MNHEY, CDR2 SVGAGI. Here the CDR3 DNA reads TGTGCCAGCAGTTACCTCTCGATAGGCCCCTACGAGCAGTACTTC. Its protein product is CASSYLSIGPYEQYF.

This clonotype has just a few counts. The chain carries TRBV15 and TRBJ1-5; possibly TRBD1 for D (6 bases). Germline V gene sequence: CDR1 LNHNV, CDR2 YYDKDF (reference sequence). V was pared by 1 base and J by 2 bases, with 12 bases between. This CDR3 spans 16 amino acids. The CDR3 sequence: CATSRGSWTGNQPQHF. CDR3 bases: TGTGCCACCAGCAGAGGTTCCTGGACAGGCAATCAGCCCCAGCATTTT.

There are a few counts of this clonotype. This chain joins TRBV19 and TRBJ1-5; perhaps TRBD1 as D (5 bases). Germline lookup yields CDR1 LNHDA and CDR2 SQIVND (reference sequence). The CDR3 length is 16 residues. Trimming stripped 0 bases from V and 4 bases from J, with 13 bases between. CDR3 sequence reads: CASSIEGTARNQPQHF. As DNA, the CDR3 is TGTGCCAGTAGTATAGAGGGGACCGCAAGGAATCAGCCCCAGCATTTT.

The chain has TRBV29-1 and TRBJ2-7; a possible D gene is TRBD1 (5 bases). The CDR3 runs to 12 residues. Germline V CDR1 and CDR2: SQVTM, ANQGSEA. Deletions cut 5 bases from V and 1 base from J, with 9 bases between. CDR3 amino acids: CSVSQGSYEQYF. CDR3 in DNA: TGCAGCGTTAGCCAGGGTTCCTACGAGCAGTACTTC.

This clonotype was observed a handful of times. This sequence joins TRBV19 and TRBJ1-1; TRBD1 matches 12 bases. The CDR3 runs to 14 residues. J lost 10 bases, V lost 5 bases, and 8 bases had no gene match. Germline V lookup: CDR1 LNHDA, CDR2 SQIVND (reference sequence). CDR3: CASSYMGQGARAFF. DNA for the CDR3: TGTGCCAGTAGTTATATGGGACAGGGGGCTAGAGCTTTCTTT.

This clonotype was seen a few times. The V and J genes are TRBV3-1 and TRBJ2-3; possible D gene TRBD2, 7 bases. Germline lookup yields CDR1 LGHDT and CDR2 YNNKEL (reference sequence). The CDR3 is 16 residues long. Trimming took 5 bases from V and 2 from J, leaving 17 bases between them. This CDR3 is CASSYRAGAVTDTQYF. As DNA, the CDR3 is TGTGCCAGCAGCTACCGGGCGGGGGCCGTCACAGATACGCAGTATTTT.

This clonotype was recorded at least ten times. This CDR3 is CASSLGRWGSPLHF. CDR3 DNA: TGTGCCAGCAGCTTAGGGCGGTGGGGTTCACCCCTCCACTTT. This sequence joins TRBV11-2 and TRBJ1-6, with D hard to call. Looked up from germline, CDR1 is SGHAT and CDR2 is FQNNGV. Between the trimmed V and J ends, which lost 1 base and 9 bases, there was a span of 10 bases. This CDR3 is 14 amino acids long.

The rearrangement links TRBV7-6 to TRBJ2-7; D is unclear. The germline V gene has CDR1 SGHVS and CDR2 FNYEAQ. The V end was cut by 4 bases, the J end by 1 base, with 11 bases between. This CDR3 comprises 14 residues. The DNA for the CDR3 is TGTGCCAGCAGCTCAACCAGGATTTCCTACGAGCAGTACTTC. Encoded protein: CASSSTRISYEQYF. Based on the CDR3 plus reference TRBV7-6 and TRBJ2-7, the full variable domain is GAGVSQSPRYKVTKRGQDVALRCDPISGHVSLYWYRQALGQGPEFLTYFNYEAQQDKSGLPNDRFSAERPEGSISTLTIQRTEQRDSAMYRCASSSTRISYEQYFGPGTRLTVT.